This TCR beta chain was sequenced in a study of T cells in Graves' hyperthyroidism and ophthalmopathy (dated by TCRdb to between 2017 and 2020). Regarding the research as a whole: Peripheral blood samples were taken at initial diagnosis, before any treatment was given. Thyroid tissue and blood T-cell repertoires from more than 5 Graves' hyperthyroidism patients were also compared in the study. The 100 discovery patients were randomly split 7:3 into training and test sets. Prospective prediction of ophthalmopathy was tested in an independent validation cohort of some 19 hyperthyroidism patients and 17 patients who later progressed to ophthalmopathy. To identify TCR V-J signatures that set the groups apart, the researchers used a discovery cohort of 90 to 100 patients, made up of 43 with Graves' ophthalmopathy and 57 with stable Graves' hyperthyroidism. After sampling, hyperthyroidism patients received methimazole starting at 30 mg daily, and ophthalmopathy patients received high-dose intravenous methylprednisolone. TCR Vbeta CDR3 sequencing of 135 peripheral blood samples (approximately 44 ophthalmopathy, roughly 74 hyperthyroidism and approximately 17 progressor patients) is reported in the paper. Results the study describes overall, beyond this receptor: No statistical method was used to fix the sample size in advance, and group allocation was not hidden from the investigators. During validation, the model predicted progression to ophthalmopathy a median of approximately 6 months ahead of onset, with more than 60% sensitivity and more than 72% specificity. Most expanded thyroid clonotypes (frequency above 0.001) were also detected in blood, suggesting blood repertoires may reflect thyroid immune responses. Ophthalmopathy was separated from stable hyperthyroidism by a 13 V-J signature model, with around 90% sensitivity and approximately 84% specificity obtained in cross-validation and 80%/75% obtained in testing.

Ophthalmopathy patients had moderately to severely active disease, with a Clinical Activity Score of 3 or more, a NOSPECS grade of 4 or more, and a disease duration of less than 3 months. The study excluded patients with uncontrolled infections, other autoimmune diseases, pregnancy or lactation. Diagnoses relied on clinical symptoms, serum thyroxine and TRAb, thyroid ultrasound and orbital computed tomography. PBMCs were isolated from about 10 ml of fresh peripheral blood by Ficoll-Paque density gradient centrifugation. Total RNA was extracted with Trizol reagent, and quality was checked on an Agilent 2100 Bioanalyzer. Relative to germline, V is missing 1 base and J is missing 4 bases, with 6 bases of the junction outside any gene match. Per the germline V gene, SGHTA is the CDR1 and FQGTGA is the CDR2. The CDR3 contains 16 residues, cysteine and phenylalanine counted. Left in the record is the CDR3 DNA by itself, 48 bases read in frame from the first base.

The TCR beta CDR3 regions were amplified from RNA transcripts. The first round of RT-PCR for the TCR CDR3 was performed with the HTBI primer set and the Qiagen OneStep RT-PCR kit. Libraries were constructed in a second round of multiplex PCR, after which size selection and purification were performed. Paired-end sequencing of the libraries was performed with 100 bp reads on an Illumina HiSeq2000. The published analysis was carried out like this. SOAPnuke was used to process the raw data, removing reads that contained adapters or uncalled bases, had a mean Phred below 15, or lacked an exact match to the constant primer or identifier. High-quality paired reads were merged with COPE v1.2.5, and unique nucleotide sequences were defined as clonotypes. Clonotypes were aligned to IMGT TRBV, TRBD and TRBJ reference segments using MiTCR v1.1. The analysis was restricted to V-J combinations with a frequency above 0.0001, which together covered roughly 99% of the repertoires. A TCS score was defined as the ratio of F50 (clonal expansion) to E x V (chaos), with BLOSUM62-based TCRdist applied between CDR3 peptides within each V-J. Welch's t-statistics and random forest reduced roughly 500 V-J features to under 15, which were used in a naive Bayes classifier (R e1071). TCRdb ran its own pipeline on the public reads, namely fastp trimming at Q25 and MiXCR clone calling, and kept in-frame beta chains. Every entry covers one CDR3 protein and lists the most common genes and DNA from its rows. In this record, the V and J calls reflect TCRdb's handling and not the investigators' own analysis. The sample yields about 640,000 distinct CDR3 sequences; less than 25% were counted once. The top ten hold around a third of the sample.

In its sample, this clonotype was seen a few times. Its specific antigen is unknown. No base-level quality is on record; no much larger clone is a single base apart. The clonotype was recovered from a man younger than 45 with Graves' ophthalmopathy. The chain employs TRBV7-3 and TRBJ2-1, and 8 junctional nucleotides match TRBD2. Material for sequencing was blood. The base sequence is TGTGCCAGCAGCTTAAACTCGGGAGGGCCTTACAATGAGCAGTTCTTC. It encodes CASSLNSGGPYNEQFF.